The 21 T cell receptor beta chains presented below share a single source sample, sequenced in a study of shared clonotypes between healthy human individuals (dated by TCRdb to 2020 to 2021). Receptors were amplified or captured by the immunoSEQ multiplex PCR assay. The clones in this table, taken by TCRdb from immuneACCESS, are in-frame only. Not every clone is retained; where verified, under half of the shortfall comes from an unresolved V gene, and the cause of the rest is unknown. Recorded for this sample are about 2,200,000 clones; approximately 94% of them occurred a single time. 1.5% to 2% of the sample belongs to the ten largest clones. CD8 naive samples were CD45RO-negative cells positively selected for CCR7, giving a CD45RA+CCR7+ population that excluded TemRA cells. Sequenced input: naive CD8+ T cells from PBMCs. The sample's cell subset or site label is to be understood as: CD45RA+CCR7+. Receptors originate from a man aged 18 to 29 in good health. Some clones in this sample may be carry-over from other donors' samples.

This clone turned up a few times. The rearrangement links TRBV29-1 to TRBJ1-1; maybe TRBD1 (5 bases). This CDR3 comprises 13 residues. Germline CDR1 is SQVTM and CDR2 is ANQGSEA. Trimming removed 5 bases at V and 6 bases at J, with 16 bases between. The DNA of the CDR3 is TGCAGCGTTCCGGGGACCCGGGAGTCTGAAGCTTTCTTT. This sequence encodes CSVPGTRESEAFF.

The genes are TRBV4-3 and TRBJ1-4, with TRBD1 matching over 9 bases. The CDR3 consists of 14 residues. Looked up from germline, CDR1 is LGHNA and CDR2 is YSLEER. V lost 3 bases to trimming and J lost 8 bases; unmatched junction nucleotides: 4. The CDR3 DNA reads TGCGCCAGCAGCCAGGGACAGGGTGGCGAAAAACTGTTTTTT. Its protein is CASSQGQGGEKLFF.

This clone was seen just once. The chain links TRBV11-2 to TRBJ2-5, with 9 bases fitting TRBD2. Germline values: CDR1 SGHAT, CDR2 FQNNGV. The CDR3 length is 16 residues. The trim removed 1 base at V and 5 bases at J, leaving 8 bases unmatched. The CDR3 DNA follows: TGTGCCAGCAGCTTAGGACTAGCGGTCCTGGGGGAGACCCAGTACTTC. The encoded protein is CASSLGLAVLGETQYF.

V usage is TRBV4-3 and J usage is TRBJ2-1; D not certain. Trimming took off 2 bases at V and 8 bases at J, with 16 bases between the two ends. The CDR3 sequence is 15 residues long. Germline lookup yields CDR1 LGHNA and CDR2 YSLEER. The CDR3 is CASSQKLGPRDEQFF. As DNA, the CDR3 is TGCGCCAGCAGCCAAAAGCTAGGACCCAGAGATGAGCAGTTCTTC.

The V gene is TRBV7-8, the J gene TRBJ2-5; D possibly corresponds to TRBD1 (6 bases). The CDR3 totals 14 residues. From germline, CDR1 is SGHVS and CDR2 FQNEAQ. V gave up 5 bases and J gave up 3 bases, with 13 bases separating them. Written as DNA, the CDR3 is TGTGCCAGCAGCGAGGGACATTTGAAAGAGACCCAGTACTTC. It translates to CASSEGHLKETQYF.

The chain employs TRBV2 and TRBJ1-1; TRBD1 might be the D (5 bases). Trimming left V 8 bases short and J 1 base short, with 17 bases between. Germline loops: CDR1 SNHLY, CDR2 FYNNEI. This CDR3 contains 15 residues. Here the CDR3 reads CASRTRGAGNTEAFF. The CDR3 DNA reads as TGTGCCAGCCGAACGAGAGGGGCAGGGAACACTGAAGCTTTCTTT.

This chain connects TRBV7-7 to TRBJ2-1; weak D call: TRBD2 (6 bases). Trimming removed 4 bases at V and 5 bases at J, with 9 bases between. The CDR3 has 13 residues. Germline V gene data show CDR1 as SSHAT and CDR2 as FNYEAQ (reference sequence). CDR3: CASSSGVNNEQFF. The CDR3, as DNA: TGTGCCAGCAGCTCGGGGGTTAACAATGAGCAGTTCTTC.

The table lists this clone with a count of one. The chain joins TRBV6-5 to TRBJ2-1; D is unclear. CDR1 is MNHEY, CDR2 SVGAGI, per germline. With 2 bases removed from V and 8 bases from J, the gap between germline ends came to 10 bases. This CDR3 has 13 amino acids. The DNA for the CDR3 is TGTGCCAGCAGTTACGCGGTCTTCGATGAGCAGTTCTTC. Translation: CASSYAVFDEQFF.

V usage is TRBV28 and J usage is TRBJ2-7; the match to TRBD2 covers 12 bases. CDR1 and CDR2 (germline): MDHEN, SYDVKM. The CDR3 is made up of 12 amino acids. The V gene end was trimmed by 10 bases and the J gene end by 6 bases; junction bases not matched to a gene: 4. In DNA, the CDR3 is TGTGCCACCCAGGGACTAGCGGGCGAGCAGTACTTC. Protein: CATQGLAGEQYF.

This chain links TRBV7-9 with TRBJ2-1; 12 bases map to TRBD2. V was pared by 0 bases and J by 7 bases, with 7 bases of the junction left unmatched. In germline, CDR1 is SEHNR, CDR2 FQNEAQ (reference sequence). The CDR3 extends over 17 amino acids. This chain's CDR3 is CASSLALLAGGPNEQFF. For the CDR3, the DNA is TGTGCCAGCAGCTTAGCGCTTCTAGCGGGAGGGCCAAATGAGCAGTTCTTC.

The V gene is TRBV7-2, the J gene TRBJ1-4, with a possible D match to TRBD1 (6 bases). The CDR3 is 16 residues long. The germline gives CDR1 SGHTA, CDR2 FQGNSA. V was trimmed by 1 base and J by 7 bases, leaving 16 bases between them. The CDR3 DNA reads as TGTGCCAGCAGCTTAGAAGTGGCACAGGGCGGTGAAAAACTGTTTTTT. Translation: CASSLEVAQGGEKLFF.

This chain joins TRBV28 and TRBJ2-1; a possible D gene is TRBD2 (5 bases). This CDR3 has 14 residues. Germline V CDR1 and CDR2: MDHEN, SYDVKM. V lost 5 bases to trimming and J lost 9 bases, with 17 bases between them. In DNA form, the CDR3 reads TGTGCCAGCAGTACCCCGCCGGGGTCCGGTGAGCAGTTCTTC. This translates into CASSTPPGSGEQFF.

The DNA for the CDR3 is TGTGCCATCAGGGCTCCGACAGGGGAGGACGGGACTGAAGCTTTCTTT. This gives the protein CAIRAPTGEDGTEAFF. This sequence joins TRBV10-3 and TRBJ1-1; 8 nucleotides match TRBD1. This CDR3 is built from 16 residues. V shed 6 bases and J 5 bases; nucleotides not matched to a gene: 14. Germline CDR1 is ENHRY and CDR2 is SYGVKD.

This chain connects TRBV29-1 to TRBJ2-1; 7 bases are shared with TRBD2. The CDR3 has 14 amino acids. Germline values: CDR1 SQVTM, CDR2 ANQGSEA. Trimming cost V 1 base and J 2 bases; bases outside gene matches: 2. The chain's CDR3 is CSVEGGTTYNEQFF. CDR3 nucleotides: TGCAGCGTTGAAGGGGGGACTACCTACAATGAGCAGTTCTTC.

The DNA of the CDR3 is TGTGCCAGCAGCCCCGCTCCCGGGACTAGGGGCGAGCAGTACTTC. Protein product: CASSPAPGTRGEQYF. The V gene is TRBV7-6, the J gene TRBJ2-7; TRBD2 matches at 8 bases. CDR1 is SGHVS, CDR2 FNYEAQ, per germline. The CDR3 consists of 15 residues. V gave up 5 bases and J gave up 6 bases; unmatched junction bases: 12.

Only a few counts were recorded for this clone. The V call is TRBV4-1, the J call TRBJ1-4; 7 bases agree with TRBD1. J lost 5 bases, V lost 2 bases, and 5 bases had no gene match. From germline, CDR1 is MGHRA and CDR2 YSYEKL. CDR3 length: 15 amino acids. DNA for the CDR3: TGCGCCAGCAGCCAAACGTCAGGGGGAAATGAAAAACTGTTTTTT. Translation gives CASSQTSGGNEKLFF.

This clone was counted once. This rearrangement joins TRBV5-6 to TRBJ2-7; D may be TRBD1 (5 bases). Germline CDR1 SGHDT, CDR2 YYEEEE. The CDR3 is made up of 13 amino acids. Trimming stripped 4 bases from V and 0 bases from J, with 8 bases between. The CDR3 coding sequence is TGTGCCAGCAGCCAGACAGCCTCCTACGAGCAGTACTTC. Residues: CASSQTASYEQYF.

This chain joins TRBV2 and TRBJ2-1; 9 bases match TRBD2. The CDR3 totals 12 residues. The V gene end was trimmed by 5 bases and the J gene end by 12 bases; junction bases not matched to a gene: 5. Germline V gives CDR1 SNHLY, CDR2 FYNNEI. The CDR3 is CASSLQAGGQFF. CDR3 nucleotides: TGTGCCAGCAGTCTCCAAGCGGGAGGGCAGTTCTTC.

The chain links TRBV6-1 to TRBJ1-2; TRBD1 is a possible D gene (5 bases). This CDR3 has 15 residues. CDR1 is MNHNS and CDR2 is SASEGT in the germline V gene. V lost 6 bases, J lost 4 bases, and 18 bases lay in between. CDR3 sequence: CASRGLRDGSYGYTF. The CDR3 nucleotides read TGTGCCAGCAGAGGATTACGGGACGGATCCTATGGCTACACCTTC.

V usage is TRBV27 and J usage is TRBJ2-7; 8 bases fit TRBD1. Germline CDR1 reads MNHEY; CDR2 reads SMNVEV (reference sequence). V shed 5 bases, J shed 2 bases, and the junction held 8 bases outside the gene matches. The CDR3 loop spans 15 amino acids. CDR3 protein: CASSSLRQGPYEQYF. The CDR3 DNA reads as TGTGCCAGCAGTAGCCTGAGACAGGGGCCCTACGAGCAGTACTTC.

This chain uses TRBV6-1 with TRBJ1-5; TRBD1 aligns across 8 bases. Germline V gene sequence: CDR1 MNHNS, CDR2 SASEGT. The CDR3 sequence is 18 residues long. The V gene end was trimmed by 1 base and the J gene end by 3 bases; junction bases not matched to a gene: 11. The CDR3 spells CASSEGERAGGFNQPQHF. CDR3 nucleotide sequence: TGTGCCAGCAGTGAAGGGGAAAGGGCAGGGGGCTTCAATCAGCCCCAGCATTTT.